This T cell receptor beta chain was recovered during a study of blood T cell repertoires in COVID-19. On the study more broadly: The study drew acute and convalescent COVID-19 samples from the United States, Italy and Spain.

Membership in each cohort depended on participant-reported clinical history. The ends lost 6 bases at V and 7 bases at J; junction bases unmatched: 5. This CDR3 has 12 residues. Germline lookup yields CDR1 SEHNR and CDR2 FQNEAQ (reference sequence). The authors' processing: By means of reference gene primer amplification, nucleated cell counts were estimated. Here immunoSEQ multiplex PCR was the method, and the copy in TCRdb shows in-frame clones only, minus some. D and trimming come from the DNA, and the V and J calls and clone size come from that table. This table holds roughly 200,000 clones, approximately 86% found once.

This chain joins TRBV7-9 and TRBJ1-2; 7 positions match TRBD1. Sequencing input: PBMCs or T cells enriched from blood (not recorded which). The sequence was obtained from a woman in her 30s who had been exposed to COVID-19. CDR3 DNA sequence: TGTGCCAGCAGGGATTACAGGGGTGGCTACACCTTC. Translating it yields CASRDYRGGYTF.